The next 9 T cell receptor beta chains were all read from a single sample in a study of T cells in women clearing cervical HPV infection. Clones were sequenced by immunoSEQ multiplex PCR, and TCRdb holds only the in-frame ones, with some missing. This repertoire includes roughly 48,000 clones. The sample consisted of blood buffy coat. The receptors were gathered from a woman aged 18-69 years with a cervical HPV16 infection that either progressed to CIN3+ or cleared (not recorded which).

Concerning this clone itself: The read halts 3 residues ahead of the CDR3 end, with the missing end drawn from the germline J gene. The chain is built from TRBV20-1 and TRBJ2-7, with a tentative D call TRBD2 (5 bases). The CDR3 length is 13 residues. The V gene lost 1 base and the J gene lost 3 bases, with 10 bases spanning the gap. Germline CDR1 and CDR2: DFQATT and SNEGSKA (reference sequence). The CDR3 protein is CSARVLARYEQYF. Incomplete CDR3 DNA: TGCAGTGCTAGAGTCCTAGCTCGCTACGAG.

A note on this clone: The read ends 3 residues early relative to the CDR3; the germline J gene fills the gap. This chain connects TRBV7-9 to TRBJ1-1; TRBD1 is a possible D gene (6 bases). CDR3 length: 14 residues. Germline assignment: CDR1 SEHNR and CDR2 FQNEAQ (reference sequence). Trimming took off 5 bases at V and 1 base at J, with 11 bases between the two ends. The CDR3 sequence: CASSHQGSNTEAFF. The DNA read from the CDR3 is TGTGCCAGCAGCCACCAGGGGTCGAACACTGAA.

On this clone itself: The read terminates 3 residues ahead of where the CDR3 ends, so the germline J gene completes it. V is TRBV10-3 and J is TRBJ1-6; 8 positions agree with TRBD1. This CDR3 is 14 amino acids long. J gave up 8 bases and V 6 bases, and 6 bases lay outside the gene matches. CDR1 and CDR2 from the germline V gene are ENHRY and SYGVKD. The DNA read from the CDR3 is TGTGCCATCAGCCAAACAGGGGGGGATTCACCC. It encodes CAISQTGGDSP. The whole CDR3 reads CAISQTGGDSPLHF.

With regard to this clone: Sequencing ends 3 residues short of the CDR3 end; the germline J gene provides the rest. The V call is TRBV7-9, the J call TRBJ1-6, with D hard to call. Germline CDR1 SEHNR, CDR2 FQNEAQ (reference sequence). The CDR3 extends over 12 amino acids. V lost 5 bases, J lost 7 bases, and 6 bases lay in between. The chain's CDR3 is CASSRGNSPLHF. CDR3 DNA (partial): TGTGCCAGCAGCCGCGGGAATTCACCC.

Regarding this clone: The read finishes 3 residues shy of the CDR3 end, and the germline J gene is used to complete it. The chain combines TRBV5-6 with TRBJ2-7, with TRBD1 matching over 9 bases. CDR1 and CDR2 from the germline V gene are SGHDT and YYEEEE. Germline trimming cut 0 bases from V and 4 bases from J; bases unmatched to any gene: 5. The CDR3 contains 15 residues. The sequenced part of the CDR3 DNA is TGTGCCAGCAGCTTGGAGGGGACAGGGTGGTACGAG. Translated, it gives CASSLEGTGWYE. The entire CDR3 sequence reads CASSLEGTGWYEQYF.

A remark on this clone: The read ends 3 residues shy of where the CDR3 ends; the end is completed using the germline J gene. The rearrangement joins TRBV29-1 to TRBJ2-7, with a tentative D call TRBD1 (6 bases). The germline V gene has CDR1 SQVTM and CDR2 ANQGSEA. Deletions cut 0 bases from V and 1 base from J, with 7 bases between. The CDR3 spans 13 residues. Incomplete CDR3 DNA: TGCAGCGTTGAAGACGGGACATCCTACGAG. This translates into CSVEDGTSYE. The complete CDR3 protein is CSVEDGTSYEQYF.

Note on this clone: Read data end 3 residues before the CDR3 end; the end is taken from the germline J gene. The chain recombines TRBV29-1 with TRBJ1-1; D possibly corresponds to TRBD1 (6 bases). This CDR3 comprises 12 residues. Germline V gives CDR1 SQVTM, CDR2 ANQGSEA. CDR3: CSVERGGMRAFF. CDR3 DNA, as far as it was read: TGCAGCGTTGAAAGGGGGGGGATGAGG.

A note on this clone: The CDR3 end lies 3 residues beyond the end of the read and is filled in from the germline J gene. The chain joins TRBV28 to TRBJ2-7, with 10 bases that match TRBD2. V gave up 4 bases and J gave up 1 base; unmatched junction bases: 13. Germline CDR1 reads MDHEN; CDR2 reads SYDVKM. CDR3 length equals 18 residues. The covered CDR3 bases are TGTGCCAGCAGTTCCTTGGGCCTAGCGGGAGCGGTTTCCTACGAG. Amino acids: CASSSLGLAGAVSYE. The CDR3 as a whole reads CASSSLGLAGAVSYEQYF.

The sequenced part of the CDR3 DNA is TGCAGTGCTCCACCCCTGGGACTGGGGAGGGGAGATACG. Its protein product is CSAPPLGLGRGDT. The full CDR3 sequence reads CSAPPLGLGRGDTQYF. The chain has TRBV20-1 and TRBJ2-3; 7 bases are a match to TRBD2. The read terminates 3 residues ahead of where the CDR3 ends, so the germline J gene completes it. This CDR3 comprises 16 residues. Germline V gives CDR1 DFQATT, CDR2 SNEGSKA (reference sequence). V lost 5 bases to trimming and J lost 5 bases; unmatched junction nucleotides: 16.